Listed below are T cell receptor beta chains from one sample, sequenced in a study of T cells in Graves' hyperthyroidism and ophthalmopathy. TCRdb used MiXCR to reprocess the multiplex PCR reads, holding one entry per CDR3 protein. The data contain about 400,000 distinct CDR3 sequences, about 25% of them singletons. Sequenced material: blood. The receptors were gathered from a man aged 45 to 65 with Graves' hyperthyroidism. The CDR3 runs from the conserved cysteine through the conserved F or W. A D gene is named only where the DNA matches it firmly. Size values are once, few and many counts, or a class for expanded clones, and some rows have none.

>NA|TRBV7-9|TRBJ2-5|NA|16
TGTGCCAGCAGCTACTCAGGCGGAGGGGGCCAAGAGACCCAGTACTTC
CASSYSGGGGQETQYF
>NA|TRBV5-1|TRBJ2-5|NA|12
TGCGCCAGCAGCTTGGACAGGGAAGTTAAGTACTTC
CASSLDREVKYF
>NA|TRBV12-3/TRBV12-4|TRBJ1-4|NA|15
TGTGCCAGCAACAGTCAGGGCCTAACTAATGAAAAACTGTTTTTT
CASNSQGLTNEKLFF
>once|TRBV4-1|TRBJ2-1|TRBD2|16
TGCGCCAGCAGCCGGACCCTAGCGGGAGGGTACAATGAGCAGTTCTTC
CASSRTLAGGYNEQFF
>few|TRBV9|TRBJ2-7|NA|13
TGTGCCAGCAGCGTAGATCAGGCCTACGAGCAGTACTTC
CASSVDQAYEQYF
>NA|TRBV28|TRBJ1-5|TRBD1|16
TGTGCCAGCAGCCGAACCGGGACAGGGATAGGTCAGCCCCAGCATTTT
CASSRTGTGIGQPQHF
>NA|TRBV29-1|TRBJ2-1|NA|13
TGCAGCGTTGGTAGCGGAAAAGCAGCTGAGCAGTTCTTC
CSVGSGKAAEQFF
>many|TRBV6-1|TRBJ1-5|NA|14
TGTGCCAGCAGCCAAACTCAGGGGCCCCAGCCCCAGCATTTT
CASSQTQGPQPQHF
>many|TRBV2|TRBJ2-1|NA|11
TGTGCCAGCAGTGCGGAAAATGAGCAGTTCTTC
CASSAENEQFF
>few|TRBV7-3|TRBJ2-1|TRBD2|18
TGTGCCAGCAGCTTAACGTTTACTAGCGGGAGGTCCTACAATGAGCAGTTCTTC
CASSLTFTSGRSYNEQFF
>many|TRBV6-5|TRBJ1-1|TRBD1|14
TGTGCCAGCAGTTACCCATCAGGGGGCACTGAAGCTTTCTTT
CASSYPSGGTEAFF
>few|TRBV18|TRBJ1-6|NA|14
TGTGCCAGCTCACCAGGGAACGCTAATTCACCCCTCCACTTT
CASSPGNANSPLHF
>NA|TRBV19|TRBJ1-2|NA|14
TGTGCCAGTAGTGTTTCTGTCCAATACTCTGGCTACACCTTC
CASSVSVQYSGYTF
>many|TRBV29-1|TRBJ1-1|NA|13
TGCAGCGTTGAACTCAGGGACGACACTGAAGCTTTCTTT
CSVELRDDTEAFF
>NA|TRBV3-1|TRBJ2-5|NA|17
TGTGCCAGCAGCCAAGTCGGTGGGACTGGCGGGAAAGAGACCCAGTACTTC
CASSQVGGTGGKETQYF
>NA|TRBV20-1|TRBJ2-7|TRBD2|15
TGCAGTGCTAAGACACTAGCGGGGACGGCCTACGAGCAGTACTTC
CSAKTLAGTAYEQYF
>NA|TRBV7-9|TRBJ2-7|TRBD2|14
TGTGCCAGCTCGACTAGCGGGAGTCTCTACGAGCAGTACTTC
CASSTSGSLYEQYF
>many|TRBV6-1|TRBJ2-2|NA|15
TGTGCCGGAGTCACAGGGAGTTTGCACACCGGGGAGCTGTTTTTT
CAGVTGSLHTGELFF
>NA|TRBV2|TRBJ2-2|NA|13
TGTGCCAGCAGCGCTGACAGCACCGGGGAGCTGTTTTTT
CASSADSTGELFF
>NA|TRBV11-2|TRBJ2-1|NA|14
TGTGCCAGCAGCTTAACAGAACAGCCGCATGAGCAGTTCTTC
CASSLTEQPHEQFF
>NA|TRBV5-1|TRBJ2-7|NA|13
TGCGCCAGCAGCTTGTTGGACCCCTACGAGCAGTACTTC
CASSLLDPYEQYF
>NA|TRBV5-1|TRBJ1-2|TRBD1|13
TGCGCCAGCAGCGAGACAGGGAACTATGGCTACACCTTC
CASSETGNYGYTF
>many|TRBV20-1|TRBJ1-2|NA|12
TGCAGTGCTAGAAGGCACAACTATGGCTACACCTTC
CSARRHNYGYTF
>many|TRBV20-1|TRBJ2-1|NA|15
TGCAGTGCTAGACCGGTTCAGAGCTCCTACAATGAGCAGTTCTTC
CSARPVQSSYNEQFF
>NA|TRBV9|TRBJ2-7|TRBD2|15
TGTGCCAGCAGCGTAGGAGCGGGAGGGACTTACGAGCGGTACTTC
CASSVGAGGTYERYF
>NA|TRBV3-1|TRBJ2-1|TRBD2|15
TGTGCCAGCAGCAACGGACTAGCGGGAGGAAATGAGCAGTTCTTC
CASSNGLAGGNEQFF
>NA|TRBV7-6|TRBJ1-3|NA|16
TGTGCCAGCAGCTCCCCCGACAGGTCTCGTGGAAACACCATATATTTT
CASSSPDRSRGNTIYF
>many|TRBV28|TRBJ2-3|TRBD2|14
TGTGCCAGCGTCGCGGGAGGAGGCACAGATACGCAGTATTTT
CASVAGGGTDTQYF
>many|TRBV6-1|TRBJ1-1|NA|13
TGTGCCAGCAGTCAGACATGGGGCACTGAAGCTTTCTTT
CASSQTWGTEAFF
>many|TRBV3-1|TRBJ2-1|TRBD2|17
TGTGCCAGCAGCCAAGCCGGTAGCGGGAGGACCTACAATGAGCAGTTCTTC
CASSQAGSGRTYNEQFF
>few|TRBV6-5|TRBJ1-2|NA|15
TGTGCCAGCAGTTACTCAAGACAGACTTCCTATGGCTACACCTTC
CASSYSRQTSYGYTF
>few|TRBV27|TRBJ2-2|TRBD2|17
TGTGCCAGCAGTTTAACATGGCTAGCGGCGAACACCGGGGAGCTGTTTTTT
CASSLTWLAANTGELFF
>NA|TRBV4-2|TRBJ1-1|NA|16
TGTGCCAGCAGCCCCCGTGGGAGCGGACTGAACACTGAAGCTTTCTTT
CASSPRGSGLNTEAFF
>NA|TRBV6-1|TRBJ2-3|NA|16
TGTGCCAGCAGTGAAGAGGTAGGGCCCGTCGCGGATACGCAGTATTTT
CASSEEVGPVADTQYF
>few|TRBV20-1|TRBJ2-7|TRBD1|16
TGCAGTGCTGGAATTAGGGGGACAGGGGGTTCCTACGAGCAGTACTTC
CSAGIRGTGGSYEQYF
>NA|TRBV13|TRBJ1-1|NA|14
TGTGCCAGCAGCATAGGGGGGATAGCAAATGAAGCTTTCTTT
CASSIGGIANEAFF
>many|TRBV28|TRBJ1-1|NA|11
TGTGCCAGCAGGGGGAACACTGAAGCTTTCTTT
CASRGNTEAFF
>once|TRBV2|TRBJ2-1|TRBD2|14
TGTGCCAGCAGACTAGCGGGAGAGGTGAATGAGCAGTTCTTC
CASRLAGEVNEQFF
>many|TRBV6-2/TRBV6-3|TRBJ1-1|NA|15
TGTGCCAGCAGTTACTCGGGGCAGGCTAGCACTGAAGCTTTCTTT
CASSYSGQASTEAFF
>NA|TRBV3-1|TRBJ2-2|TRBD2|15
TGTGCCAGCAGCCGGGGAGGGAGCCGTACCGGGGAGCTGTTTTTT
CASSRGGSRTGELFF
>few|TRBV4-2|TRBJ2-3|TRBD2|14
TGTGCCAGCAGCCACCCTAGCGGGAGAGATACGCAGTATTTT
CASSHPSGRDTQYF
>few|TRBV13|TRBJ2-7|NA|13
TGTGCCAGCACCAAGTGGGGGCTCTACGAGCAGTACTTC
CASTKWGLYEQYF
>NA|TRBV6-2/TRBV6-3|TRBJ2-1|NA|15
TGTGCCAGCAGTTACGCGGAGAGCTCCTACAATGAGCAGTTCTTC
CASSYAESSYNEQFF
>few|TRBV18|TRBJ2-1|TRBD2|17
TGTGCCAGCTCACCATATCTAGCGGGAGGACGGTCCAATGAGCAGTTCTTC
CASSPYLAGGRSNEQFF
>few|TRBV5-6|TRBJ2-5|TRBD2|14
TGTGCCAGCAGCTTGAGGGAGGGCCAAGAGACCCAGTACTTC
CASSLREGQETQYF
>NA|TRBV28|TRBJ2-1|NA|15
TGTGCCAGCAGTTTTTTCAATGAGGGGTTCAGTGAGCAGTTCTTC
CASSFFNEGFSEQFF
>few|TRBV7-2|TRBJ2-3|NA|15
TGTGCCAGTAGCTTTGCCCAGGGTCGGACAGATACGCAGTATTTT
CASSFAQGRTDTQYF
>NA|TRBV10-3|TRBJ2-1|NA|14
TGTGCCATCAGCCGGGAAGGCGGTTACAATGAGCAGTTCTTC
CAISREGGYNEQFF
>NA|TRBV3-1|TRBJ2-1|NA|15
TGTGCCAGCAGCTCCTACCTACACACTTACAATGAGCAGTTCTTC
CASSSYLHTYNEQFF
>many|TRBV6-1|TRBJ2-7|TRBD1|13
TGTGCCAGCAGTACCACAGGGGACTACGAGCAGTACTTC
CASSTTGDYEQYF
>NA|TRBV20-1|TRBJ2-7|TRBD2|14
TGCAGTGCTAGTATAGGGACTAGCGTAGGCGAGCAGTACTTC
CSASIGTSVGEQYF
>few|TRBV6-1|TRBJ1-5|TRBD1|13
TGTGCCAGCACTACAGGGACAGGGCAGCCCCAGCATTTT
CASTTGTGQPQHF
>NA|TRBV7-2|TRBJ2-1|TRBD2|18
TGTGCCAGTAGCAGTAATGGAGGATGGGAGGGTATCTACAATGAGCAGTTCTTC
CASSSNGGWEGIYNEQFF
>few|TRBV20-1|TRBJ2-5|NA|12
TGCAGTGCCCCCGGCCGACAAGAGACCCAGTACTTC
CSAPGRQETQYF
>few|TRBV9|TRBJ2-1|TRBD1|15
TGTGCCAGCAGCGTAGGGAGGGGACAGGACAATGAGCAGTTCTTC
CASSVGRGQDNEQFF